This paragraph reports one TCR beta chain. The PCR was carried out with 60 Vbeta primers and 13 Jbeta primers. The method was immunoSEQ multiplex PCR; TCRdb's version includes in-frame clones alone and lacks a portion of them. The table records 85,000 to 90,000 clones, around 76% of them present only once. The data originate from a study of cytomegalovirus exposure and HLA in healthy donors. Trimming cost V 4 bases and J 5 bases; bases outside gene matches: 12. The CDR3 is 17 residues long. From germline, CDR1 is MNHNS and CDR2 SASEGT. This chain joins TRBV6-1 and TRBJ2-3; 10 bases map to TRBD2. This receptor was identified in a man aged 25 to 40 in good health and CMV-seropositive. The sample comprised PBMCs. The CDR3 reads CASSVKRGGLVRDTQYF. For the CDR3, the DNA is TGTGCCAGCAGTGTAAAGCGGGGGGGCCTAGTTAGAGATACGCAGTATTTT.